This T cell receptor beta chain was recorded in a study of T cells in Graves' hyperthyroidism and ophthalmopathy. Whole-study findings and limits: Most expanded thyroid clonotypes above 0.001 also appeared in blood. Patients with ophthalmopathy were separated from those with stable hyperthyroidism by a 13 V-J model.

An approximately 9.8 ml volume of fresh peripheral blood provided the PBMCs. For this clonotype: What it binds is not known.

CDR3 length equals 18 residues. Germline V CDR1 and CDR2: MGHRA, YSYEKL. V lost 6 bases, J lost 6 bases, and 30 bases lay in between. Using RNA transcripts as the source, TCR beta CDR3 regions were amplified. HTBI primers were the set used in a first-round RT-PCR of the TCR CDR3. TCRdb recomputed calls from the multiplex PCR reads with MiXCR, one row per CDR3 protein. The sample gives around 290,000 distinct CDR3 sequences, about 15% of which show up once; roughly 53% is in the top ten. Sequences were obtained from blood. The genes are TRBV4-1 and TRBJ2-7; the D gene could be TRBD1 or TRBD2 (5 bases each). This receptor was identified in an older woman with Graves' ophthalmopathy. DNA for the CDR3: TGCGCCAGCAGGTCGGAAGGCGGCAGGGCCCTATTAGAGGGCGAGCAGTACTTC. This sequence encodes CASRSEGGRALLEGEQYF.